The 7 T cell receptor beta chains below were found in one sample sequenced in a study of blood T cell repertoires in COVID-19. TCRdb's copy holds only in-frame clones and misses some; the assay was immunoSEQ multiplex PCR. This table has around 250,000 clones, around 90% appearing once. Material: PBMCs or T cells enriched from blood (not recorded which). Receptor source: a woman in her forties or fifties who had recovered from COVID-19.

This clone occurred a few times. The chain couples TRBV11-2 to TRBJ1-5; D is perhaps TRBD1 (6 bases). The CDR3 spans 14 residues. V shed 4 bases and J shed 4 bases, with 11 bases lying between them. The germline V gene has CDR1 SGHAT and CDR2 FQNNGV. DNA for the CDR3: TGTGCCAGCAGCTATCGTACAGGGAATCAGCCCCAGCATTTT. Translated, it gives CASSYRTGNQPQHF.

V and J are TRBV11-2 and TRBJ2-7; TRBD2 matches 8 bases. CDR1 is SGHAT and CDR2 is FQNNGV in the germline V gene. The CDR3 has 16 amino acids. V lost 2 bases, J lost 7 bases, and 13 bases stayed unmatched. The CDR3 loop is CASSLIPGLGEVEQYF. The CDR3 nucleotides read TGTGCCAGCAGCTTAATACCGGGACTAGGAGAGGTAGAGCAGTACTTC. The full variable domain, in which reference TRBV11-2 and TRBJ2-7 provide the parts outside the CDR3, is EAGVAQSPRYKIIEKRQSVAFWCNPISGHATLYWYQQILGQGPKLLIQFQNNGVVDDSQLPKDRFSAERLKGVDSTLKIQPAKLEDSAVYLCASSLIPGLGEVEQYFGPGTRLTVT.

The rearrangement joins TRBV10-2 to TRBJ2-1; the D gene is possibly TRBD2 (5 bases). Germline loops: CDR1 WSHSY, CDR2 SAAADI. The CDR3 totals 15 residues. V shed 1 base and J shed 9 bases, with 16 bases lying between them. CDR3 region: CASSEYGWELGEQFF. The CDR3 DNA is TGCGCCAGCAGTGAGTATGGGTGGGAGCTCGGTGAGCAGTTCTTC.

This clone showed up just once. CDR3: CASSLLGQPDNQPQHF. The CDR3 bases are TGTGCCAGCAGTTTATTAGGACAGCCTGATAATCAGCCCCAGCATTTT. The J gene is TRBJ1-5, the V gene TRBV28, with D perhaps TRBD1 (6 bases). Between the trimmed V and J ends, which lost 1 base and 4 bases, there was a span of 14 bases. There are 16 residues in the CDR3. Germline-derived CDR1 and CDR2 are MDHEN and SYDVKM.

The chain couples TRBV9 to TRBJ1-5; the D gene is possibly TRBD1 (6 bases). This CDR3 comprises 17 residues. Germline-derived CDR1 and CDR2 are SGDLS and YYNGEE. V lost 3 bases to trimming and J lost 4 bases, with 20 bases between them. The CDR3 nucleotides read TGTGCCAGCAGCGGTGGAGAGGGGGATCCTATAAATCAGCCCCAGCATTTT. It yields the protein CASSGGEGDPINQPQHF.

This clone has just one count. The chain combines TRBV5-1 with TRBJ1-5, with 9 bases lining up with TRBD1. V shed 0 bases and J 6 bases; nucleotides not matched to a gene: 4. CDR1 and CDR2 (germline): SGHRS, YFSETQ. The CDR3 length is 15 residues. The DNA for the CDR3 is TGCGCCAGCAGCTTGGGGGACAGGGAGGGTCAGCCCCAGCATTTT. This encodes CASSLGDREGQPQHF.

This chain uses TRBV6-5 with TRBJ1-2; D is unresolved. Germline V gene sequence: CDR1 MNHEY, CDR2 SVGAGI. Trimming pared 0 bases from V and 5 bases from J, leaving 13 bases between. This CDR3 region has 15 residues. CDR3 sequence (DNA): TGTGCCAGCAGTTACTCGACTTTGGGTTTGTATGGCTACACCTTC. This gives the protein CASSYSTLGLYGYTF.